The 23 T cell receptor beta chains below come from one sample, sequenced in a study of human T cells and chemical hapten exposure. TCRdb recomputed calls from the RACE reads with MiXCR, one row per CDR3 protein. The table shows some 200,000 distinct CDR3 sequences, with about a fifth occurring only once. The time point: patch test 1, 2 weeks after DPC sensitization. Treatment noted: therapeutic diphenylcyclopropenone sensitization with weekly scalp DPC. The sequences come from whole blood, collected in connection with sensitization to the hapten diphenylcyclopropenone (DPC). All receptors come from a woman aged 45-60 years with alopecia areata. Some clones in this sample may be carry-over from other donors' samples.

The V and J genes are TRBV5-1 and TRBJ2-6, with 7 bases that match TRBD1. The ends lost 1 base at V and 2 bases at J; junction bases unmatched: 0. The CDR3 sequence is 15 residues long. Germline values: CDR1 SGHRS, CDR2 YFSETQ. CDR3 DNA: TGCGCCAGCAGCTTGCAGGGGGCTGGGGCCAACGTCCTGACTTTC. Its translation: CASSLQGAGANVLTF.

The V gene is TRBV20-1, the J gene TRBJ2-3, with 12 bases matching TRBD2. Per the germline V gene, CDR1 is DFQATT and CDR2 is SNEGSKA (reference sequence). Germline trimming cut 3 bases from V and 1 base from J; bases unmatched to any gene: 2. CDR3 length: 15 amino acids. The CDR3 sequence: CSARRLAGGTDTQYF. The CDR3, as DNA: TGCAGTGCTAGGCGACTAGCGGGAGGCACAGATACGCAGTATTTT.

J is TRBJ2-1 and V is TRBV29-1, with TRBD1 matching over 11 bases. Trimming cost V 5 bases and J 9 bases; bases outside gene matches: 9. This CDR3 region has 14 residues. Germline V lookup: CDR1 SQVTM, CDR2 ANQGSEA. DNA of the CDR3: TGCAGCGTTTCCCCCGGGACAGGGGGTTCTGAGCAGTTCTTC. This codes for CSVSPGTGGSEQFF.

The V and J genes are TRBV6-6 and TRBJ2-5, with no clear D. Germline V CDR1 and CDR2: MNHNY, SVGAGI (reference sequence). V gave up 0 bases and J gave up 0 bases, with 8 bases separating them. The length of the CDR3 is 15 residues. CDR3 sequence: CASSYSGGYQETQYF. CDR3 in DNA: TGTGCCAGCAGTTACTCTGGCGGCTACCAAGAGACCCAGTACTTC.

The rearrangement links TRBV9 to TRBJ1-1, with D perhaps matching TRBD1 (5 bases). This CDR3 region has 15 residues. Trimming took off 3 bases at V and 3 bases at J, with 15 bases between the two ends. Germline V gene sequence: CDR1 SGDLS, CDR2 YYNGEE. CDR3 DNA sequence: TGTGCCAGCAGCGGTCAGGGTTTGCCCCACACTGAAGCTTTCTTT. As protein: CASSGQGLPHTEAFF.

This clonotype was counted between two and nine times. V gene TRBV10-1 combines with J gene TRBJ2-7; 8 positions match TRBD1. This CDR3 spans 16 amino acids. The V gene end was trimmed by 3 bases and the J gene end by 1 base; junction bases not matched to a gene: 8. CDR1 is WNHNN and CDR2 is SYGVQD in the germline V gene (reference sequence). DNA for the CDR3: TGCGCCAGCAGTGAATCCCTCGGGACAGGTTCCTACGAGCAGTACTTC. Translating gives CASSESLGTGSYEQYF.

This sequence joins TRBV10-1 and TRBJ2-3; 7 bases line up with TRBD1. This CDR3 is 14 amino acids long. In germline, CDR1 is WNHNN, CDR2 SYGVQD (reference sequence). The V segment lost 5 bases and the J segment 6 bases; nucleotides outside the gene matches: 8. CDR3 sequence (DNA): TGCGCCAGCAGTAGAGAGGGGGCCATGGATACGCAGTATTTT. It specifies CASSREGAMDTQYF.

The chain couples TRBV18 to TRBJ1-3; 8 nucleotides line up with TRBD1. Germline lookup yields CDR1 KGHSH and CDR2 LQKENI. Germline trimming cut 3 bases from V and 1 base from J; bases unmatched to any gene: 5. The CDR3 contains 16 residues. The CDR3, as DNA: TGTGCCAGCTCACCGTCCACAGGGGGTTCTGGAAACACCATATATTTT. Its protein product is CASSPSTGGSGNTIYF.

This clonotype occurred a few times. The chain couples TRBV3-1 to TRBJ2-1; TRBD2 aligns across 8 bases. J was trimmed by 6 bases and V by 4 bases; bases with no gene match: 8. From germline, CDR1 is LGHDT and CDR2 YNNKEL (reference sequence). This CDR3 comprises 15 residues. CDR3 in amino acids: CASSPMRLAGNEQFF. The CDR3 DNA reads as TGTGCCAGCAGCCCTATGCGGCTAGCGGGCAATGAGCAGTTCTTC.

Only a few counts were recorded for this clonotype. This chain joins TRBV27 and TRBJ1-1; possibly TRBD1 for D (5 bases). Germline assignment: CDR1 MNHEY and CDR2 SMNVEV (reference sequence). Trimming took off 4 bases at V and 1 base at J, with 10 bases between the two ends. CDR3 length equals 14 residues. The chain's CDR3 is CASSSRGPNTEAFF. The CDR3 DNA follows: TGTGCCAGCAGTTCTAGGGGTCCGAACACTGAAGCTTTCTTT.

The V and J genes are TRBV6-1 and TRBJ1-1; D call uncertain. Deletions cut 6 bases from V and 0 bases from J, with 8 bases between. Germline CDR1 reads MNHNS; CDR2 reads SASEGT. The CDR3 loop spans 13 amino acids. The CDR3 sequence is CASRVGLNTEAFF. The CDR3 DNA follows: TGTGCCAGCAGGGTGGGCCTGAACACTGAAGCTTTCTTT.

The J gene is TRBJ2-2, the V gene TRBV7-8; D is perhaps TRBD2 (6 bases). This CDR3 comprises 15 residues. The germline V gene has CDR1 SGHVS and CDR2 FQNEAQ. Trimming took 5 bases from V and 1 from J, leaving 11 bases between them. The CDR3 sequence: CASSLVAENTGELFF. The CDR3 DNA reads as TGTGCCAGCAGCCTCGTAGCGGAGAACACCGGGGAGCTGTTTTTT.

V usage is TRBV29-1 and J usage is TRBJ1-1, with 10 bases identical to TRBD1. The CDR3 extends over 12 amino acids. Germline loops: CDR1 SQVTM, CDR2 ANQGSEA. The junction had 5 bases not matched to a gene; V was cut back by 7 bases and J by 6 bases. Here the CDR3 reads CSARTGGSEAFF. The CDR3 DNA is TGCAGCGCCCGGACAGGGGGGTCTGAAGCTTTCTTT.

This chain connects TRBV27 to TRBJ1-2; TRBD1 aligns across 7 bases. Germline CDR1 reads MNHEY; CDR2 reads SMNVEV (reference sequence). The CDR3 is 13 amino acids. J gave up 6 bases and V 5 bases, and 6 bases lay outside the gene matches. In DNA, the CDR3 is TGTGCCAGCAGTCCACAGGGGCAGAATGGCTACACCTTC. It specifies CASSPQGQNGYTF.

The chain is built from TRBV29-1 and TRBJ2-1; 11 nucleotides agree with TRBD2. V gave up 7 bases and J gave up 0 bases; unmatched junction bases: 2. This CDR3 has 14 residues. Germline V lookup: CDR1 SQVTM, CDR2 ANQGSEA. The CDR3: CSALAGVSYNEQFF. CDR3 DNA: TGCAGCGCACTAGCGGGAGTCTCCTACAATGAGCAGTTCTTC.

This clonotype has a handful of counts. The chain links TRBV29-1 to TRBJ2-3; 9 nucleotides line up with TRBD1. CDR3 size: 14 residues. The trim removed 1 base at V and 5 bases at J, leaving 4 bases unmatched. Germline assignment: CDR1 SQVTM and CDR2 ANQGSEA. The CDR3 sequence is CSVEGTGAGDTQYF. The CDR3 DNA reads TGCAGCGTTGAAGGGACAGGGGCCGGAGATACGCAGTATTTT.

In this sample, this clonotype turned up a few times. The V gene is TRBV20-1, the J gene TRBJ2-7, with 11 bases identical to TRBD2. Looked up from germline, CDR1 is DFQATT and CDR2 is SNEGSKA (reference sequence). V lost 3 bases, J lost 2 bases, and 21 bases stayed unmatched. The length of the CDR3 is 20 residues. The CDR3 loop reads CSASPLTSSGRPPSAYEQYF. The CDR3 bases are TGCAGTGCTAGCCCCCTTACTTCTAGCGGGAGGCCTCCGAGTGCCTACGAGCAGTACTTC.

This clonotype has a handful of counts. V is TRBV7-2 and J is TRBJ2-1; 7 bases are a match to TRBD2. V shed 3 bases and J 1 base; nucleotides not matched to a gene: 3. Per germline, CDR1 SGHTA and CDR2 FQGNSA. This CDR3 comprises 15 residues. The CDR3 protein is CASSFEGGSYNEQFF. DNA of the CDR3: TGTGCCAGCAGCTTTGAGGGAGGGTCCTACAATGAGCAGTTCTTC.

The rearrangement uses TRBV7-2 and TRBJ1-5, with D unclear. CDR1 and CDR2 from the germline V gene are SGHTA and FQGNSA. The CDR3 contains 15 residues. V lost 5 bases to trimming and J lost 2 bases, with 13 bases between them. The CDR3 is CASSQPGAGNQPQHF. CDR3 sequence (DNA): TGTGCCAGCAGCCAGCCCGGTGCGGGCAATCAGCCCCAGCATTTT.

This clonotype was detected only a few times. This sequence joins TRBV15 and TRBJ2-3; 7 nucleotides agree with TRBD2. Per the germline V gene, CDR1 is LNHNV and CDR2 is YYDKDF (reference sequence). V lost 0 bases, J lost 4 bases, and 7 bases stayed unmatched. The CDR3 is 16 residues long. The CDR3 is CATSRDGREWADTQYF. As DNA, the CDR3 is TGTGCCACCAGCAGAGATGGGCGGGAGTGGGCAGATACGCAGTATTTT.

The chain combines TRBV29-1 with TRBJ2-7, with D possibly TRBD1 on 6 matching bases. V lost 3 bases and J 3 bases, leaving 12 bases between the germline ends. The CDR3 is made up of 13 amino acids. Germline V gene sequence: CDR1 SQVTM, CDR2 ANQGSEA. The CDR3 region is CSVETGNGYEQYF. The DNA of the CDR3 is TGCAGCGTTGAGACAGGCAATGGCTACGAGCAGTACTTC.

The sample holds a few counts of this clonotype. The CDR3 spells CASSPATGTPYTSLHF. The DNA of the CDR3 is TGTGCCAGCAGTCCGGCGACAGGGACCCCATATACTTCCCTCCACTTT. The chain joins TRBV27 to TRBJ1-6; 7 positions agree with TRBD1. The CDR3 is 16 residues long. CDR1 and CDR2 from the germline V gene are MNHEY and SMNVEV (reference sequence). J gave up 14 bases and V 5 bases, and 18 bases lay outside the gene matches.

The chain couples TRBV7-2 to TRBJ2-1; D gene unclear. Germline values: CDR1 SGHTA, CDR2 FQGNSA. V was cut by 5 bases and J by 8 bases, with 22 bases left in between. This CDR3 has 16 amino acids. The CDR3 loop is CASSGFSARRGDEQFF. The CDR3 nucleotides read TGTGCCAGCAGCGGTTTCTCGGCTAGACGTGGGGATGAGCAGTTCTTC.